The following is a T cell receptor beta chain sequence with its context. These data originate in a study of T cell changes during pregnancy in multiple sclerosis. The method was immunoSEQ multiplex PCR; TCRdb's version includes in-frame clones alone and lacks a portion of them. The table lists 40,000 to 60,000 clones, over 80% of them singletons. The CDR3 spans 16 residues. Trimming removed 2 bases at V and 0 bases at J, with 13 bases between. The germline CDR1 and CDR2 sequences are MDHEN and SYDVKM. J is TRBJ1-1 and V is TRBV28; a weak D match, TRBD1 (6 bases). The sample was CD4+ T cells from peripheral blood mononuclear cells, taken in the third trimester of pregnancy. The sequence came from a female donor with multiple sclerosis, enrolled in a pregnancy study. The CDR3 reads CASSLGGAPMNTEAFF. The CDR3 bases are TGTGCCAGCAGTTTAGGGGGGGCCCCAATGAACACTGAAGCTTTCTTT.